This T cell receptor beta chain was retrieved from a study of blood T cell repertoires in COVID-19. Across the study: Samples taken during acute and convalescent COVID-19 were collected in the United States, Italy and Spain.

Methods used by the authors: Scientists estimated how many nucleated cells there were by amplifying reference gene primers. The protocol was immunoSEQ multiplex PCR, while the TCRdb copy is restricted to in-frame clones and leaves out a portion. Clonal size and the V and J genes are those of that table, whereas D and trimming came from the DNA. The data contain around 45,000 clones, roughly 86% of them seen just once; the ten biggest clones take up 15% to 20%. Input material: peripheral blood. The TCR comes from a man aged 55 to 70 with active or convalescent COVID-19.

For the CDR3, the DNA is TGTGCCAGCAGTGAACAGGGGGTTGCCACAGATACGCAGTATTTT. Its translation: CASSEQGVATDTQYF. This chain connects TRBV6-1 to TRBJ2-3; TRBD1 matches 7 bases. The V gene's germline CDR1 is MNHNS and CDR2 SASEGT. The CDR3 covers 15 residues. The ends lost 2 bases at V and 2 bases at J; junction bases unmatched: 4.